Following are 20 T cell receptor beta chains from one sample sequenced in a study of human T cells and chemical hapten exposure. TCRdb fed the RACE reads into MiXCR, producing one record per CDR3 protein. This sample has about 97,000 distinct CDR3 sequences, with 25% to 30% found just once. Regarding time point: patch test 3, about 24 weeks after DPC sensitization. Documented treatment: therapeutic diphenylcyclopropenone sensitization with weekly scalp DPC. The sequencing used whole blood, collected in connection with sensitization to the hapten diphenylcyclopropenone (DPC). Receptor source: a man aged 35-49 years with alopecia areata. Some clones in this sample may be carry-over from other donors' samples.

The chain has TRBV7-8 and TRBJ2-1, with D perhaps matching TRBD2 (6 bases). CDR3 length: 15 amino acids. CDR1 is SGHVS and CDR2 is FQNEAQ in the germline V gene. V was pared by 4 bases and J by 5 bases, with 15 bases between. CDR3 nucleotide sequence: TGTGCCAGCAGCTCATCGGGAGTTGACGACAATGAGCAGTTCTTC. Its translation is CASSSSGVDDNEQFF.

This clonotype turned up a few times. The rearrangement uses TRBV14 and TRBJ1-6; D not certain. The germline V gene encodes CDR1 SGHDN and CDR2 FVKESK. CDR3 length: 15 residues. With 2 bases removed from V and 8 bases from J, the gap between germline ends came to 13 bases. The CDR3, as DNA: TGTGCCAGCAGCCAAACCGCACAATGGGATTCACCCCTCCACTTT. Translation gives CASSQTAQWDSPLHF.

This clonotype has just a few counts. The chain links TRBV3-2 to TRBJ2-2; TRBD2 is the table's D call, not checked against the DNA. TRBV3-2 is designated a pseudogene. The CDR3 totals 16 residues. For the CDR3, the DNA is TGTGCCAGCTTATGTAGGGAGGGCCCGTGCACCGGGGAGCTGTTTTTT. Its protein product is CASLCREGPCTGELFF.

This clonotype was seen many times. The chain is built from TRBV14 and TRBJ2-7; D is possibly TRBD2 (5 bases). The ends were cut back, 0 bases at V and 4 bases at J, with 10 bases in the middle. The germline V gene has CDR1 SGHDN and CDR2 FVKESK. The CDR3 has 14 residues. CDR3 loop: CASSQDPDLYEQYF. CDR3 sequence (DNA): TGTGCCAGCAGCCAAGATCCGGACTTGTACGAGCAGTACTTC.

The chain combines TRBV5-1 with TRBJ2-3, with a possible D match to TRBD2 (6 bases). The CDR3 has 13 amino acids. Trimming pared 5 bases from V and 2 bases from J, leaving 9 bases between. Germline V gene sequence: CDR1 SGHRS, CDR2 YFSETQ. CDR3 protein: CASRRDDTDTQYF. CDR3 sequence (DNA): TGCGCCAGCAGGCGGGACGACACAGATACGCAGTATTTT.

This clonotype was detected only a few times. The chain combines TRBV2 with TRBJ1-1; no clear D. This CDR3 contains 15 residues. Germline CDR1 reads SNHLY; CDR2 reads FYNNEI. V lost 5 bases to trimming and J lost 1 base, with 14 bases between them. The CDR3 nucleotides read TGTGCCAGCAGTCGGCGAGGATGGGGGAACACTGAAGCTTTCTTT. This encodes CASSRRGWGNTEAFF.

The chain uses TRBV6-5 and TRBJ1-3, with a weak D call TRBD1 (6 bases). This CDR3 has 17 residues. From germline, CDR1 is MNHEY and CDR2 SVGAGI. Between the trimmed V and J ends, which lost 2 bases and 0 bases, there was a span of 14 bases. This chain's CDR3 is CASSYRGDTVSGNTIYF. Written as DNA, the CDR3 is TGTGCCAGCAGTTACCGAGGGGACACCGTCTCTGGAAACACCATATATTTT.

The chain recombines TRBV6-2 or TRBV6-3 with TRBJ2-3; TRBD1 aligns across 7 bases. The V and J ends lost 2 bases and 6 bases, in that order; junction bases with no gene match: 14. This CDR3 is 17 amino acids long. The germline V gene has CDR1 MNHEY and CDR2 SVGEGT. In DNA form, the CDR3 reads TGTGCCAGCAGTTACCCGGAAGGGCAGGGGGTGAAGGATACGCAGTATTTT. It yields the protein CASSYPEGQGVKDTQYF.

The chain couples TRBV12-3 or TRBV12-4 to TRBJ2-7, with TRBD1 as a possible D gene (6 bases). This CDR3 has 16 amino acids. V gave up 4 bases and J gave up 2 bases, with 18 bases separating them. The DNA of the CDR3 is TGTGCCAGCAGTTCGGGACACCTTCTCCCAGCCTACGAGCAGTACTTC. Its translation: CASSSGHLLPAYEQYF.

The CDR3 DNA reads as TGTGCCAGCAGTGAATTGGGCGGGTGGAGCTCCTACGAGCAGTACTTC. Amino acids: CASSELGGWSSYEQYF. This chain joins TRBV2 and TRBJ2-7; a possible D gene is TRBD2 (5 bases). Per germline, CDR1 SNHLY and CDR2 FYNNEI. Trimming pared 2 bases from V and 0 bases from J, leaving 14 bases between. The CDR3 runs 16 residues.

The chain couples TRBV28 to TRBJ2-7; 8 nucleotides match TRBD1. The junction had 10 bases not matched to a gene; V was cut back by 6 bases and J by 3 bases. The length of the CDR3 is 15 residues. In germline, CDR1 is MDHEN, CDR2 SYDVKM. CDR3 bases: TGTGCCAGCAGAACTCAACAGGGGGGTGGCTACGAGCAGTACTTC. Amino acids: CASRTQQGGGYEQYF.

This clonotype was observed a handful of times. The J gene is TRBJ2-5, the V gene TRBV7-2, with TRBD2 matching over 10 bases. V was clipped by 5 bases and J by 4 bases; unmatched bases: 7. CDR3 length: 15 residues. CDR1 and CDR2 from the germline V gene are SGHTA and FQGNSA. The CDR3 loop is CASSPRTSGTETQYF. Written as DNA, the CDR3 is TGTGCCAGCAGCCCCCGGACTAGCGGTACAGAGACCCAGTACTTC.

The chain links TRBV20-1 to TRBJ2-7; 7 nucleotides align to TRBD1. V trimming: 3 bases; J trimming: 0 bases; junction bases outside the gene matches: 2. CDR3 length: 13 amino acids. The V gene's germline CDR1 is DFQATT and CDR2 SNEGSKA (reference sequence). The DNA of the CDR3 is TGCAGTGCTAGTGCAGGGGGCTCCTACGAGCAGTACTTC. This encodes CSASAGGSYEQYF.

This clonotype was observed a handful of times. The chain has TRBV7-2 and TRBJ1-4; D is unresolved. V was pared by 4 bases and J by 3 bases, with 9 bases between. The CDR3 spans 14 residues. The V gene's germline CDR1 is SGHTA and CDR2 FQGNSA. In nucleotides, the CDR3 is TGTGCCAGCAGCTCCTCCCGGGCTAATGAAAAACTGTTTTTT. Its protein product is CASSSSRANEKLFF.

This clonotype was counted a few times. The chain has TRBV12-3 or TRBV12-4 and TRBJ2-5, with D possibly being TRBD1 (6 bases). V gave up 4 bases and J gave up 12 bases, with 15 bases separating them. The CDR3 is 12 residues long. CDR3 nucleotides: TGTGCCAGCAGTTCCAAGGGGGACCTAAAGTACTTC. Encoded protein: CASSSKGDLKYF.

In its sample, this clonotype was seen a few times. CDR3 loop: CASSPLDSGRRMETQYF. CDR3 nucleotide sequence: TGTGCCAGCAGTCCTCTTGATAGCGGGAGGCGAATGGAGACCCAGTACTTC. J is TRBJ2-5 and V is TRBV28, with 10 nucleotides matching TRBD2. The CDR3 spans 17 residues. With V trimmed by 5 bases and J by 5 bases, 14 bases remained unmatched. From germline, CDR1 is MDHEN and CDR2 SYDVKM.

This clonotype has more than one count but fewer than ten. The chain carries TRBV25-1 and TRBJ2-2; perhaps TRBD2 as D (7 bases). Per the germline V gene, CDR1 is MGHDK and CDR2 is SYGVNS. With 3 bases removed from V and 4 bases from J, the gap between germline ends came to 18 bases. This CDR3 comprises 17 residues. This CDR3 is CASSDTLGGGTTGELFF. In nucleotides, the CDR3 is TGTGCCAGCAGTGATACCTTAGGGGGAGGGACCACCGGGGAGCTGTTTTTT.

The J gene is TRBJ2-5, the V gene TRBV7-9, with 11 bases lining up with TRBD1. V was clipped by 5 bases and J by 2 bases; unmatched bases: 7. Germline V gene data show CDR1 as SEHNR and CDR2 as FQNEAQ (reference sequence). The CDR3 is 16 residues long. The CDR3 nucleotides are TGTGCCAGCAGCAAGGGACAGGGGGATCCACAAGAGACCCAGTACTTC. Translated, it gives CASSKGQGDPQETQYF.

V is TRBV27 and J is TRBJ1-6, with D uncertain. V was cut by 4 bases and J by 11 bases, with 18 bases left in between. Germline CDR1 MNHEY, CDR2 SMNVEV (reference sequence). This CDR3 has 15 amino acids. CDR3 DNA sequence: TGTGCCAGCAGTTCGCGAGGAACTTGGAGTCCACCCCTCCACTTT. Translating gives CASSSRGTWSPPLHF.

This clonotype has a handful of counts. This chain connects TRBV7-8 to TRBJ1-2; 10 nucleotides line up with TRBD1. The V segment lost 2 bases and the J segment 7 bases; nucleotides outside the gene matches: 7. The length of the CDR3 is 15 residues. In germline, CDR1 is SGHVS, CDR2 FQNEAQ. The CDR3 DNA reads as TGTGCCAGCAGCTTAAGGGGGGACAGGGGCACTGGCTACACCTTC. Amino acids: CASSLRGDRGTGYTF.